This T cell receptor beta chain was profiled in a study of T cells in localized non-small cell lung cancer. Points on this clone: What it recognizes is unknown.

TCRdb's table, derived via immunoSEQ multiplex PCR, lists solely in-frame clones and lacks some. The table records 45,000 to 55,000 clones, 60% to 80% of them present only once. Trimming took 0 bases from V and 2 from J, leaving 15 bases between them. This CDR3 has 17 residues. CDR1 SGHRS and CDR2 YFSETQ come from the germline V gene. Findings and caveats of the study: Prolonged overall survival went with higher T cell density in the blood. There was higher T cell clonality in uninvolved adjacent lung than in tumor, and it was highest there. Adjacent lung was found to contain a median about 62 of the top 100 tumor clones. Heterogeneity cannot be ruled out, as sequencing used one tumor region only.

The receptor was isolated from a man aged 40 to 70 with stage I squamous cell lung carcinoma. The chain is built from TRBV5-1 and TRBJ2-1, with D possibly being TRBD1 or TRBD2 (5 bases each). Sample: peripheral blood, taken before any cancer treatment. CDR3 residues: CASSLVGDQQPYNEQFF. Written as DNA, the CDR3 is TGCGCCAGCAGCTTGGTAGGGGACCAGCAACCCTACAATGAGCAGTTCTTC.